This TCR beta chain was sequenced for a study of blood T cell repertoires in COVID-19. The CDR3 totals 12 residues. Germline V gives CDR1 GTSNPN, CDR2 SVGIG (reference sequence). Trimming cost V 5 bases and J 6 bases; bases outside gene matches: 4. As originally analysed: Reference gene primer amplification yielded estimated nucleated cell counts. TCRdb's copy holds only in-frame clones and misses some; the assay was immunoSEQ multiplex PCR. V and J calls and clone size are as listed in that table; D and trimming were resolved from the DNA. The sample lists a few hundred thousand clones; around 86% were seen once.

The sequencing input was peripheral blood. The receptor was derived from a human donor in a cohort sampled during active COVID-19. V and J are TRBV30 and TRBJ2-3, with TRBD1 identical over 8 bases. CDR3 amino acids: CAWGQGMDTQYF. As DNA, the CDR3 is TGTGCCTGGGGACAGGGCATGGATACGCAGTATTTT.